Included here is one TCR beta chain sequence, with context. This entry comes from a study of blood T cell repertoires in COVID-19. Study information: The United States, Italy and Spain supplied acute and convalescent COVID-19 samples. The cDNA or gDNA used as material had been derived from T cells, B-cell-depleted T cells, or PBMCs.

TCRdb keeps only in-frame clones here, not all; method: immunoSEQ multiplex PCR. The table lists nearly 350,000 clones, about 90% of them singletons. The trim removed 6 bases at V and 5 bases at J, leaving 4 bases unmatched. This CDR3 has 13 residues. Sequenced input: peripheral blood. This TCR derives from a young woman who had recovered from COVID-19. The V call is TRBV12-3 or TRBV12-4, the J call TRBJ2-5; TRBD1 matches 9 bases. The CDR3: CASRRDRGETQYF. The CDR3 coding sequence is TGTGCCAGCAGACGCGACAGGGGGGAGACCCAGTACTTC.